This TCR beta chain emerged from a study of cytomegalovirus exposure and HLA in healthy donors. Study summary: It was reported in a later analysis that the same platform had been used for the 110 or so validation repertoires as for the approximately 670 first-cohort repertoires. Study conclusions and caveats: High sensitivity and specificity were reportedly achieved when the classifier diagnosed cytomegalovirus status.

On this clone: No antigen is known for it.

This CDR3 comprises 14 residues. Germline V gene data show CDR1 as SNHLY and CDR2 as FYNNEI. Losses at the gene ends were 6 bases for V and 5 bases for J; bases not matched to a gene: 6. Method: immunoSEQ multiplex PCR; TCRdb's copy keeps in-frame clones and lacks some. Of 190,000 or so clones listed, about 80% are singletons. Sequencing used PBMCs. The source of this sequence is a woman under 30 in good health and CMV-seropositive. The chain joins TRBV2 to TRBJ2-5; 10 positions match TRBD2. Here the CDR3 reads CASSQRGGRETQYF. The CDR3 DNA reads TGTGCCAGCAGCCAGCGGGGGGGCCGGGAGACCCAGTACTTC.